This TCR beta chain stems from a study of blood T cell repertoires in COVID-19. Clones were read by immunoSEQ multiplex PCR, and TCRdb kept only the in-frame ones, dropping some. Of roughly 340,000 clones listed, under 95% are singletons. The source material was peripheral blood. The sequence derives from a woman under 30 who had recovered from COVID-19.

In nucleotides, the CDR3 is TGTGCCAGCAGCCGACAGATGAGCTCCTACGAGCAGTACGTC. Translated: CASSRQMSSYEQYV. The chain uses TRBV6-5 and TRBJ2-7; maybe TRBD1 (5 bases). V gave up 6 bases and J gave up 0 bases, with 12 bases separating them. Germline CDR1 and CDR2: MNHEY and SVGAGI. The length of the CDR3 is 14 residues.